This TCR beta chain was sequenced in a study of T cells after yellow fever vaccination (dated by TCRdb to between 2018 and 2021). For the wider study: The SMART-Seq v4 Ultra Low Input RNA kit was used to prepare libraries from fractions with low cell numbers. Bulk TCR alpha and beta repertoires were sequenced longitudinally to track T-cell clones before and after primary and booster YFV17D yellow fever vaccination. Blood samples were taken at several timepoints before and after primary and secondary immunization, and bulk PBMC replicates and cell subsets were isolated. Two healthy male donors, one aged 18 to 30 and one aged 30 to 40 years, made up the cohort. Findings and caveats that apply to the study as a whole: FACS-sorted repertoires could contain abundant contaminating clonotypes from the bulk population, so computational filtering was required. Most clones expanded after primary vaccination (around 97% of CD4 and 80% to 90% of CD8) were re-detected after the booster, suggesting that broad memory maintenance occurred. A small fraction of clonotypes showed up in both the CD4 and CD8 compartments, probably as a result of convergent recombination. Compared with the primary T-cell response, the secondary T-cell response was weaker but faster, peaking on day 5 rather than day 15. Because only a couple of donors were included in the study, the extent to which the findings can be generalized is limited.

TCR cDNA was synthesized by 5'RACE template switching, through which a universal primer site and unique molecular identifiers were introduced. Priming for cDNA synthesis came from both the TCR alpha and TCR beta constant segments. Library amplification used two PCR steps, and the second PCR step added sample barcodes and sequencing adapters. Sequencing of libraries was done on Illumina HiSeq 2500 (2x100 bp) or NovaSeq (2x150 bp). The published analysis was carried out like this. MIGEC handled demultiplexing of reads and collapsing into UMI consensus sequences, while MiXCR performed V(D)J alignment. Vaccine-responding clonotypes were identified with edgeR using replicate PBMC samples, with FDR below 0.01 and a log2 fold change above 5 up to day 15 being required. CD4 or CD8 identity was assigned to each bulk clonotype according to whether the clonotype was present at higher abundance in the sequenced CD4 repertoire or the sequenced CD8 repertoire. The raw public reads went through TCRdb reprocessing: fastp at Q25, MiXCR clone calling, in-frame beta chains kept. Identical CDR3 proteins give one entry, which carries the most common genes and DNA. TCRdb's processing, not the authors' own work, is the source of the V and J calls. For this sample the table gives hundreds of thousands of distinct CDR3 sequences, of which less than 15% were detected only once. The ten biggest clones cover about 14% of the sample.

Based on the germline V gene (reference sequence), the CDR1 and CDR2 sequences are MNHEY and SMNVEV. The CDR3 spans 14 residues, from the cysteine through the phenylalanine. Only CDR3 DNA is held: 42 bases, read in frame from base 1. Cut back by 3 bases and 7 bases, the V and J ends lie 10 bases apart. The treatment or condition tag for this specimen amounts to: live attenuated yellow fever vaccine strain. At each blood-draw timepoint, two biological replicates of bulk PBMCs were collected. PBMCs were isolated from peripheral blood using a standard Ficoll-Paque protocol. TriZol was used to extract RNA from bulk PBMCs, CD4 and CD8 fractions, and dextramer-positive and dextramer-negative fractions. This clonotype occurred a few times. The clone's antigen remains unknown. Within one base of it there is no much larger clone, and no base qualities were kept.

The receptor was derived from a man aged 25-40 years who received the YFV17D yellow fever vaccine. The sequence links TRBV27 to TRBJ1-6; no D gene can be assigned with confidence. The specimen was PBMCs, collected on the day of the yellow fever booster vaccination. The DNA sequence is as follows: TGTGCCAGCAGTTTTAGGTCTGGGAATTCACCCCTCCACTTT. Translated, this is CASSFRSGNSPLHF.